The rows below give T cell receptor beta chains drawn from one sample of a study of blood T cells in healthy people across ages. Via MiXCR, TCRdb re-called the 5' RACE reads, giving one row per CDR3 protein. Here the sample spans around 1,800,000 distinct CDR3 sequences, roughly two fifths being singletons. The sequenced sample was blood. The receptors were gathered from a human donor in good health. Both conserved end residues are part of each CDR3. The D gene is left open where the match is weak. A clone size is listed for some rows: how often the clone was seen (once, few, many), or a class if it is expanded.

d_call j_call clone_size cdr3_length v_call cdr3_nt cdr3_aa
TRBD2 TRBJ2-5 . 18 TRBV5-1 TGCGCCAGCAGCTTGACGGGACTAGCGGGGATTACTCAAGAGACCCAGTACTTC CASSLTGLAGITQETQYF
TRBD2 TRBJ2-5 . 16 TRBV6-6 TGTGCCAGCAGTTACCCCCTTACGGGGGGTCTGGAGACCCAGTACTTC CASSYPLTGGLETQYF
. TRBJ2-3 . 15 TRBV5-1 TGCGCCAGCAGCCAAACCGGGATTCTCACAGATACGCAGTATTTT CASSQTGILTDTQYF
. TRBJ1-2 . 11 TRBV28 TGTGCCAGCATTAGCAACTATGGCTACACCTTC CASISNYGYTF
. TRBJ1-1 . 17 TRBV6-5 TGTGCCAGCAGTTACTCGTATGGAATAGGGGAACTTGTTGAAGCTTTCTTT CASSYSYGIGELVEAFF
. TRBJ1-4 . 16 TRBV4-3 TGCGCCAGCAACCAAGATTGGAGGCGGCAGGGTGAAAAACTGTTTTTT CASNQDWRRQGEKLFF
. TRBJ2-1 few 14 TRBV11-2 TGTGCCAGCAGCTTAAATATGGGGGATACCGAGCAGTTCTTC CASSLNMGDTEQFF
. TRBJ1-2 once 15 TRBV5-1 TGCGCCAGCAGCTTGGGAGGTGGGCAGACCTATGGCTACACCTTC CASSLGGGQTYGYTF
TRBD2 TRBJ2-3 . 14 TRBV12-3/TRBV12-4 TGTGCCAGCAGCCTCCGGGGGGGCACAGATGCGCAGTATTTT CASSLRGGTDAQYF
TRBD1 TRBJ1-4 few 14 TRBV5-6 TGTGCCAGCAGCTCATACAGGGGGGGCGGCAAACTGTTTTTT CASSSYRGGGKLFF
TRBD1 TRBJ1-5 . 15 TRBV6-2/TRBV6-3 TGTGCCAGCAGTGATCCGGGACAGGGACATCAGCCCCAGCATTTT CASSDPGQGHQPQHF
. TRBJ2-4 few 12 TRBV6-5 TGTGCCAGCAGGGGCGCCAAAAACATTCAGTACTTC CASRGAKNIQYF
. TRBJ1-1 . 14 TRBV14 TGTGCCAGCAGCCAATTCATCAGGAACACTGAAGCTTTCTTT CASSQFIRNTEAFF
. TRBJ1-1 . 15 TRBV6-5 TGTGCCAGCAGTTACCAGGGGCCATGGAGCACTGAAGCTTTCTTT CASSYQGPWSTEAFF
TRBD1 TRBJ1-1 . 16 TRBV7-2 TGTGCCAGCGACGAAAGACCCGGGACAGGGGCGATACGAGCTTTCTTT CASDERPGTGAIRAFF
. TRBJ2-1 . 13 TRBV12-3/TRBV12-4 TGTGCCAGCAGTCGACAGGTTTATAATGAGCAGTTCTTC CASSRQVYNEQFF
. TRBJ1-4 few 11 TRBV20-1 TGCAGTGGAGGGGGGAATGAAAAACTGTTTTTT CSGGGNEKLFF
TRBD1 TRBJ1-2 once 15 TRBV10-3 TGTGCCATCAGTCATGACAGGGAAATGGACTATGGCTACACCTTC CAISHDREMDYGYTF
TRBD1 TRBJ1-5 . 18 TRBV6-1 TGTGCCAGCAAACTCTACGGGGTGGCAGGGGGTAGCAATCAGCCCCAGCATTTT CASKLYGVAGGSNQPQHF
. TRBJ2-5 few 15 TRBV27 TGTGCCAGCAGTTTAGTTCCAGGTCCTCAGGGGACCCAGTACTTC CASSLVPGPQGTQYF
TRBD1 TRBJ2-6 few 20 TRBV7-9 TGTGCCAGCAGTTCAGGAAGACTCGGGACAGGGTTCGCTGGGGCCAACGTCCTGACTTTC CASSSGRLGTGFAGANVLTF
. TRBJ1-2 . 14 TRBV4-3 TGCGCCAGCAGCCAAATAGAAGGGCCCTATGGCTACACCTTC CASSQIEGPYGYTF
. TRBJ2-1 . 12 TRBV6-6 TGTGCCAGCAGTTCCATTCAGAATGAGCAGTTCTTC CASSSIQNEQFF
TRBD1 TRBJ2-2 . 15 TRBV5-6 TGTGCCAGCAGCTTCCAGGGGGCGCTCACCGGGGAGCTGTTTTTT CASSFQGALTGELFF